The rows below give T cell receptor beta chains drawn from one sample of a study of OX40 agonist ivuxolimab in advanced cancers. TCRdb's copy holds only in-frame clones and misses some; the assay was immunoSEQ multiplex PCR. Of nearly 50,000 clones in the sample, 88% were seen once. The sample here was CD4+ or CD8+ T cells sorted from blood, taken in a trial of the OX40 agonist ivuxolimab. Every receptor here comes from an adult with an advanced solid tumor such as melanoma, head and neck, liver or kidney cancer. Each CDR3 is given with its conserved first and last residue. The D gene is left open where the match is weak. Clone size is not always given. Where it is, it says once, few, many or a class for expanded clones.

len: 21
abundance: -
d_gene: TRBD2
v_gene: TRBV5-1
j_gene: TRBJ2-7
CDR3aa: CASSLSGGWRNSGRRTYEQYF
CDR3nt: TGCGCCAGCAGCTTGAGCGGGGGGTGGCGGAATAGCGGGAGACGAACCTACGAGCAGTACTTC

len: 18
abundance: -
d_gene: TRBD2
v_gene: TRBV15
j_gene: TRBJ2-7
CDR3aa: CATSRDRRPGLAGYEQYF
CDR3nt: TGTGCCACCAGCAGAGATCGGCGGCCGGGACTAGCGGGCTACGAGCAGTACTTC

len: 13
abundance: -
d_gene: TRBD1
v_gene: TRBV6-1
j_gene: TRBJ1-2
CDR3aa: CASAGQGAYGYTF
CDR3nt: TGTGCCAGCGCGGGACAGGGGGCCTATGGCTACACCTTC

len: 14
abundance: -
d_gene: -
v_gene: TRBV30
j_gene: TRBJ1-4
CDR3aa: CAWRAQGGREKLFF
CDR3nt: TGTGCCTGGAGAGCACAGGGTGGCAGGGAAAAACTGTTTTTT

len: 14
abundance: -
d_gene: -
v_gene: TRBV6-5
j_gene: TRBJ2-3
CDR3aa: CASSPLLRADTQYF
CDR3nt: TGTGCCAGCAGTCCCCTTTTGAGGGCAGATACGCAGTATTTT

len: 14
abundance: -
d_gene: TRBD1
v_gene: TRBV6-1
j_gene: TRBJ1-2
CDR3aa: CASSRQGAGYGYTF
CDR3nt: TGTGCCAGCAGTAGACAGGGGGCGGGCTATGGCTACACCTTC

len: 13
abundance: -
d_gene: -
v_gene: TRBV6-1
j_gene: TRBJ2-7
CDR3aa: CAGGRGGSYEQYF
CDR3nt: TGTGCCGGGGGCAGAGGAGGGTCCTACGAGCAGTACTTC

len: 14
abundance: -
d_gene: TRBD2
v_gene: TRBV7-9
j_gene: TRBJ2-1
CDR3aa: CASSTGLARNEQFF
CDR3nt: TGTGCCAGCAGCACCGGACTAGCCCGCAATGAGCAGTTCTTC

len: 15
abundance: -
d_gene: TRBD1
v_gene: TRBV19
j_gene: TRBJ1-5
CDR3aa: CASSIEGQGTQPQHF
CDR3nt: TGTGCCAGTAGTATAGAGGGACAGGGCACTCAGCCCCAGCATTTT

len: 13
abundance: -
d_gene: -
v_gene: TRBV13
j_gene: TRBJ2-5
CDR3aa: CASSDRDLETQYF
CDR3nt: TGTGCCAGCAGCGACCGGGACCTAGAGACCCAGTACTTC

len: 12
abundance: -
d_gene: -
v_gene: TRBV7-9
j_gene: TRBJ2-7
CDR3aa: CASSRGSYEQYF
CDR3nt: TGTGCCAGCAGCCGGGGGAGCTACGAGCAGTACTTC

len: 15
abundance: -
d_gene: -
v_gene: TRBV2
j_gene: TRBJ2-1
CDR3aa: CASSEEAVIYNEQFF
CDR3nt: TGTGCCAGCAGTGAAGAAGCGGTAATATACAATGAGCAGTTCTTC

len: 16
abundance: -
d_gene: TRBD1
v_gene: TRBV11-2
j_gene: TRBJ2-5
CDR3aa: CASSSTGAPRWETQYF
CDR3nt: TGTGCCAGCAGCTCGACAGGGGCCCCGCGGTGGGAGACCCAGTACTTC

len: 13
abundance: once
d_gene: -
v_gene: TRBV2
j_gene: TRBJ2-3
CDR3aa: CASGGWLTDTQYF
CDR3nt: TGTGCCAGCGGCGGGTGGCTCACAGATACGCAGTATTTT

len: 13
abundance: -
d_gene: -
v_gene: TRBV28
j_gene: TRBJ2-1
CDR3aa: CASSFLGYNEQFF
CDR3nt: TGTGCCAGCAGTTTTCTAGGGTACAATGAGCAGTTCTTC

len: 14
abundance: -
d_gene: TRBD2
v_gene: TRBV5-4
j_gene: TRBJ2-7
CDR3aa: CASSSTAGKVEQYF
CDR3nt: TGTGCCAGCAGCTCGACAGCGGGGAAGGTCGAGCAGTACTTC

len: 14
abundance: -
d_gene: -
v_gene: TRBV2
j_gene: TRBJ2-7
CDR3aa: CATQHGGIPYEQYF
CDR3nt: TGTGCCACCCAGCACGGTGGAATCCCCTACGAGCAGTACTTC

len: 16
abundance: -
d_gene: -
v_gene: TRBV12-5
j_gene: TRBJ1-2
CDR3aa: CASGLVGSYSDYGYTF
CDR3nt: TGTGCTAGTGGTTTGGTAGGATCTTATTCGGACTATGGCTACACCTTC

len: 15
abundance: -
d_gene: -
v_gene: TRBV5-4
j_gene: TRBJ2-7
CDR3aa: CASSLEGTGSYEQYF
CDR3nt: TGTGCCAGCAGCCTAGAGGGGACGGGCTCCTACGAGCAGTACTTC

len: 15
abundance: -
d_gene: -
v_gene: TRBV30
j_gene: TRBJ2-7
CDR3aa: CAWSGYGARSYEQYF
CDR3nt: TGTGCCTGGAGTGGGTACGGGGCTCGCTCCTACGAGCAGTACTTC

len: 12
abundance: once
d_gene: TRBD1
v_gene: TRBV6-5
j_gene: TRBJ2-1
CDR3aa: CASRQGVREQFF
CDR3nt: TGTGCCAGCAGGCAGGGGGTTCGAGAGCAGTTCTTC

len: 12
abundance: once
d_gene: TRBD1
v_gene: TRBV6-6
j_gene: TRBJ1-5
CDR3aa: CASSTGVEPQHF
CDR3nt: TGTGCCAGCAGTACAGGGGTTGAGCCCCAGCATTTT

len: 17
abundance: -
d_gene: -
v_gene: TRBV19
j_gene: TRBJ1-5
CDR3aa: CASNEGVYGYSNQPQHF
CDR3nt: TGTGCCAGTAATGAGGGAGTATATGGGTATAGCAATCAGCCCCAGCATTTT

len: 12
abundance: -
d_gene: -
v_gene: TRBV5-8
j_gene: TRBJ2-5
CDR3aa: CASRQAGQTQYF
CDR3nt: TGTGCCAGCAGACAAGCTGGTCAGACCCAGTACTTC

len: 14
abundance: -
d_gene: -
v_gene: TRBV5-1
j_gene: TRBJ2-5
CDR3aa: CASSFGGSRETQYF
CDR3nt: TGCGCCAGCAGCTTTGGGGGATCCAGGGAGACCCAGTACTTC

len: 14
abundance: -
d_gene: -
v_gene: TRBV5-1
j_gene: TRBJ2-3
CDR3aa: CASSLGTHTDTQYF
CDR3nt: TGCGCCAGCAGCTTGGGGACACACACAGATACGCAGTATTTT

len: 15
abundance: -
d_gene: TRBD2
v_gene: TRBV5-1
j_gene: TRBJ2-1
CDR3aa: CASSLAGTSGNEQFF
CDR3nt: TGCGCCAGCAGCTTGGCCGGGACTAGCGGCAATGAGCAGTTCTTC

len: 14
abundance: few
d_gene: TRBD1
v_gene: TRBV9
j_gene: TRBJ2-7
CDR3aa: CASSLGQGNYEQYF
CDR3nt: TGTGCCAGCAGCCTCGGACAGGGGAACTACGAGCAGTACTTC

len: 15
abundance: -
d_gene: TRBD2
v_gene: TRBV4-2
j_gene: TRBJ2-3
CDR3aa: CASSQTSGRADTQYF
CDR3nt: TGTGCCAGCAGCCAGACTAGCGGGAGGGCAGATACGCAGTATTTT

len: 13
abundance: -
d_gene: -
v_gene: TRBV5-1
j_gene: TRBJ2-1
CDR3aa: CASSYFRKNEQFF
CDR3nt: TGCGCCAGCAGCTACTTTAGGAAGAATGAGCAGTTCTTC

len: 16
abundance: -
d_gene: -
v_gene: TRBV7-8
j_gene: TRBJ1-5
CDR3aa: CASSLVGAETNQPQHF
CDR3nt: TGTGCCAGCAGCTTAGTGGGCGCCGAGACCAATCAGCCCCAGCATTTT

len: 15
abundance: -
d_gene: TRBD1
v_gene: TRBV2
j_gene: TRBJ1-5
CDR3aa: CASSFNRGRDQPQHF
CDR3nt: TGTGCCAGCAGTTTCAACAGGGGCCGCGATCAGCCCCAGCATTTT

len: 11
abundance: -
d_gene: -
v_gene: TRBV30
j_gene: TRBJ2-3
CDR3aa: CAWRPSTRLYF
CDR3nt: TGTGCCTGGAGGCCTTCGACAAGACTGTATTTT

len: 14
abundance: -
d_gene: -
v_gene: TRBV5-6
j_gene: TRBJ2-7
CDR3aa: CASSFQQTPNEQYF
CDR3nt: TGTGCCAGCAGCTTTCAGCAGACTCCTAACGAGCAGTACTTC

len: 13
abundance: -
d_gene: -
v_gene: TRBV27
j_gene: TRBJ2-7
CDR3aa: CASAAGVSYEQYF
CDR3nt: TGTGCCAGCGCCGCAGGGGTATCCTACGAGCAGTACTTC

len: 14
abundance: few
d_gene: -
v_gene: TRBV18
j_gene: TRBJ1-1
CDR3aa: CASSEQGGNTEAFF
CDR3nt: TGTGCCAGCTCAGAACAGGGTGGTAACACTGAAGCTTTCTTT

len: 15
abundance: -
d_gene: -
v_gene: TRBV5-4
j_gene: TRBJ2-1
CDR3aa: CASSYESQSGYEQFF
CDR3nt: TGTGCCAGCAGCTATGAAAGCCAGAGTGGGTATGAGCAGTTCTTC

len: 16
abundance: few
d_gene: -
v_gene: TRBV29-1
j_gene: TRBJ1-2
CDR3aa: CSVEDNLRGIVGGYTF
CDR3nt: TGCAGCGTTGAAGATAATCTGCGGGGAATTGTAGGTGGCTACACCTTC

len: 16
abundance: -
d_gene: TRBD2
v_gene: TRBV5-1
j_gene: TRBJ2-1
CDR3aa: CASSRGLAGDYNEQFF
CDR3nt: TGCGCCAGCAGCAGGGGACTAGCGGGAGACTACAATGAGCAGTTCTTC

len: 15
abundance: -
d_gene: TRBD2
v_gene: TRBV5-1
j_gene: TRBJ2-3
CDR3aa: CASSSGLAGSDTQYF
CDR3nt: TGCGCCAGCAGCTCTGGACTAGCGGGATCGGATACGCAGTATTTT

len: 14
abundance: -
d_gene: TRBD2
v_gene: TRBV27
j_gene: TRBJ2-7
CDR3aa: CARPPGLASGEQYF
CDR3nt: TGTGCCAGGCCTCCGGGACTAGCGTCTGGCGAGCAGTACTTC

len: 15
abundance: once
d_gene: TRBD2
v_gene: TRBV5-6
j_gene: TRBJ2-7
CDR3aa: CASSLGMREGYEQYF
CDR3nt: TGTGCCAGCAGCTTGGGTATGCGGGAGGGGTACGAGCAGTACTTC

len: 15
abundance: -
d_gene: TRBD1
v_gene: TRBV5-1
j_gene: TRBJ1-1
CDR3aa: CASSLTDRMATEAFF
CDR3nt: TGCGCCAGCAGCCTGACGGACAGGATGGCCACTGAAGCTTTCTTT

len: 16
abundance: -
d_gene: TRBD1
v_gene: TRBV30
j_gene: TRBJ1-5
CDR3aa: CAWSVGTGGLGQPQHF
CDR3nt: TGTGCCTGGAGTGTGGGAACAGGGGGTCTGGGTCAGCCCCAGCATTTT

len: 15
abundance: once
d_gene: -
v_gene: TRBV5-4
j_gene: TRBJ1-2
CDR3aa: CASSLSGHGDYGYTF
CDR3nt: TGTGCCAGCAGCTTGAGTGGCCACGGGGACTATGGCTACACCTTC

len: 12
abundance: -
d_gene: -
v_gene: TRBV5-3
j_gene: TRBJ1-2
CDR3aa: CARSSRVWGYTF
CDR3nt: TGTGCCAGAAGCTCCAGGGTATGGGGCTACACCTTC

len: 13
abundance: -
d_gene: -
v_gene: TRBV11-2
j_gene: TRBJ2-1
CDR3aa: CASSLGRLHEQFF
CDR3nt: TGTGCCAGCAGCTTAGGGCGACTCCATGAGCAGTTCTTC

len: 15
abundance: -
d_gene: TRBD1
v_gene: TRBV5-1
j_gene: TRBJ1-2
CDR3aa: CASSSKGQGYYGYTF
CDR3nt: TGCGCCAGCAGCTCTAAGGGACAGGGGTACTATGGCTACACCTTC